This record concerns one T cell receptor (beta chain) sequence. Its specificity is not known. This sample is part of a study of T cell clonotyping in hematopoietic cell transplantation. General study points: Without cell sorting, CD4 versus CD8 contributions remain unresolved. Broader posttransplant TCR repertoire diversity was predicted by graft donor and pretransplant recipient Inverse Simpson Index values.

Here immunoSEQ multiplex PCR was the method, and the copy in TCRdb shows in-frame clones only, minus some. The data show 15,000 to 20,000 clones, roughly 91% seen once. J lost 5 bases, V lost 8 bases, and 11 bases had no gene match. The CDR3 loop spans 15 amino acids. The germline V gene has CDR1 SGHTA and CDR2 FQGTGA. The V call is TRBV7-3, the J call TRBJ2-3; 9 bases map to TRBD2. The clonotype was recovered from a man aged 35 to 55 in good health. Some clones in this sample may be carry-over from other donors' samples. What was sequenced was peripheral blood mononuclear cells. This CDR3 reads CASAVGGGAKDTQYF. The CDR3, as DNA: TGTGCCAGCGCGGTGGGCGGGGGGGCTAAAGATACGCAGTATTTT.